Here is one TCR beta chain with its context. Its target is unknown. Trimming cost V 4 bases and J 5 bases; bases outside gene matches: 16. The CDR3 loop spans 17 amino acids. TCRdb analysed the 5' RACE reads with MiXCR anew, one entry per CDR3 protein. The data show about 180,000 distinct CDR3 sequences, with approximately 16% seen just once and about 2% held by the top ten. These data are taken from a study of T-cell memory formation after mild COVID-19. Turning to the study itself: TCR clusters were mostly donor specific. Study-level findings and limits: Pre-infection memory harbored some responding clones, suggesting cross-reactive memory joined. Later expanders leaned toward CD4+, whereas clones contracting from day 15 to 85 were balanced CD4/CD8.

The source of this sequence is an adult woman who had mild COVID-19 (a few samples of this study predate the infection). Cell type and time point are not known. Sequences were obtained from PBMCs or a T cell subset sorted from them (not recorded which). The gene calls are TRBV12-3 or TRBV12-4 and TRBJ1-2; 7 nucleotides match TRBD1. The CDR3 reads CASSSFRGGPMGYGYTF. The CDR3 coding sequence is TGTGCCAGCAGTTCGTTCAGGGGGGGACCAATGGGGTATGGCTACACCTTC.